A selection of T cell receptor beta chains follows, all from one sample in a study of T cells expressing NK-cell markers. TCRdb re-called the 5' RACE reads; every CDR3 protein appears as one record, without DNA. The table for this sample gives about 460,000 distinct CDR3 sequences. Sequenced input: blood T cells: a sorted CD56 or NKG2C T cell subset, CD4+ or CD8+ T cells, or bulk PBMC T cells (not recorded which). These receptors were obtained from a woman between 45 and 65 years old in good health. CDR3s include the opening cysteine and the closing phenylalanine or tryptophan.

TRBV4-2,TRBJ2-1,CASSQDPRTSGRAGWQFF
TRBV29-1,TRBJ2-7,CSVEMGGGNEQYF
TRBV29-1,TRBJ1-1,CSGRRRNTEAFF
TRBV20-1,TRBJ2-1,CSHDRSGRAQNEQFF
TRBV12-3/TRBV12-4,TRBJ2-3,CASSLEGGSLDTQYF
TRBV12-3/TRBV12-4,TRBJ2-6,CASSLGSSSVLTF
TRBV27,TRBJ2-7,CASSRKALEGGYEQYF
TRBV12-3/TRBV12-4,TRBJ1-2,CASSLGGGTARDGYTF
TRBV7-2,TRBJ2-1,CASSRLANFNEQFF
TRBV12-3/TRBV12-4,TRBJ2-4,CASSLVGTIAKNIQYF
TRBV5-5,TRBJ1-5,CASSQELQGFSNQPQHF
TRBV3-1,TRBJ2-1,CASSQGAATYNEQFF
TRBV12-3/TRBV12-4,TRBJ2-1,CASSLGGTSWNEQFF
TRBV6-2/TRBV6-3,TRBJ2-7,CASSRDQLYEQYF
TRBV14,TRBJ2-1,CASNPTGTSVEQFF
TRBV29-1,TRBJ2-5,CSVRKVGQRETQYF
TRBV4-1,TRBJ1-4,CASSQIATLPLRNEKLFF
TRBV10-3,TRBJ2-5,CAIRDPIGIPTQYF
TRBV12-3/TRBV12-4,TRBJ1-3,CASRSDPPSRNTIYF
TRBV11-2,TRBJ1-5,CASSPGLRVGNQPQHF
TRBV5-1,TRBJ2-2,CASSPPSSGELFF
TRBV3-1,TRBJ2-6,CASSRTVGANVLTF
TRBV5-1,TRBJ2-3,CASSLAVGADTQYF
TRBV14,TRBJ2-4,CASSQSVAGVNIQYF
TRBV20-1,TRBJ2-2,CSAPSSGGNTGELFF
TRBV6-5,TRBJ1-1,CASSRRNTEAFF
TRBV5-1,TRBJ2-1,CASRLAPYNEQFF
TRBV6-1,TRBJ2-3,CASSYPPEVVDTQYF
TRBV3-1,TRBJ2-1,CASSRQGYEQFF
TRBV3-1,TRBJ1-6,CASSQQGSGSPLHF
TRBV12-3/TRBV12-4,TRBJ2-3,CASSLGQGVLTDTQYF
TRBV7-2,TRBJ2-3,CASSLTVGSYTQYF
TRBV11-1,TRBJ2-1,CASGGWGLSSSYNEQFF
TRBV2,TRBJ2-3,CASSDGAGVTDTQYF
TRBV12-3/TRBV12-4,TRBJ1-1,CASRPERLQMNTEAFF
TRBV4-1,TRBJ1-4,CAISRGGTNEKLFF